This TCR beta chain emerged from a study of vaccination and CD4 T cells after COVID-19. Indicated treatment: roughly ten-day PBMC culture with coronavirus spike peptide pools or control peptides (ViraFEST assay). CD4+ T cells that had been cultured provided DNA sequenced with the Oncomine TCR Beta short-read assay. TCRdb itself ran the PCR reads through MiXCR, one entry per CDR3 protein. The sample yields approximately 17,000 distinct CDR3 sequences, 60% to 80% seen once. Germline values: CDR1 SEHNR, CDR2 FQNEAQ (reference sequence). V shed 6 bases and J shed 0 bases, with 23 bases lying between them. This CDR3 has 19 amino acids. As regards this clonotype: The target antigen is unknown.

This rearrangement joins TRBV7-9 to TRBJ2-2, with D maybe TRBD1 (5 bases). The TCR was taken from a human donor who had recovered from COVID-19. Sequencing input: CD4+ T cells from blood, cultured in vitro. The chain's CDR3 is CASSRLMQAGKSNTGELFF. For the CDR3, the DNA is TGTGCCAGCAGTCGCCTTATGCAAGCAGGGAAATCGAACACCGGGGAGCTGTTTTTT.